Listed here is a single TCR beta chain. The read falls 3 residues short of the CDR3 end, and the missing part is taken from the germline J gene. The sample comes from a study of T cells in women clearing cervical HPV infection. This CDR3 has 14 residues. The germline V gene has CDR1 DFQATT and CDR2 SNEGSKA (reference sequence). V gave up 8 bases and J gave up 1 base; unmatched junction bases: 10. Sequenced by immunoSEQ multiplex PCR; TCRdb stores in-frame clones only, minus some. The sample has 25,000 to 35,000 clones. The sequenced sample was blood buffy coat. The chain uses TRBV20-1 and TRBJ2-7; 8 positions match TRBD2. This clonotype originated in a woman aged 18 to 69 with a cervical HPV16 infection that either progressed to CIN3+ or cleared (not recorded which). CDR3: CSTLSGSSSYEQYF. The CDR3 DNA, read in part, is TGCAGTACTCTAAGCGGGAGTTCTTCCTACGAG.